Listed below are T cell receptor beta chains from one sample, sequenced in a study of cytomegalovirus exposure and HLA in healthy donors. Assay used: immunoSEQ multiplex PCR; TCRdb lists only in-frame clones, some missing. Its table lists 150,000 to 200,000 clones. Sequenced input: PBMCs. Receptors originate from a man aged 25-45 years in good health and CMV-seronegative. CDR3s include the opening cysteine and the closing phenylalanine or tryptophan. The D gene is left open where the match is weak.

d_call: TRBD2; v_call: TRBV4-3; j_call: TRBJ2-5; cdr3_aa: CASSQGNLAGDLRGETQYF; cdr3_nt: TGCGCCAGCAGCCAGGGTAATCTAGCGGGGGACCTACGGGGAGAGACCCAGTACTTC
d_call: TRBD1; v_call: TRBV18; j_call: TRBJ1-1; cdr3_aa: CASSLLGQANTEAFF; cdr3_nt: TGTGCCAGCTCCCTCCTGGGACAGGCGAACACTGAAGCTTTCTTT
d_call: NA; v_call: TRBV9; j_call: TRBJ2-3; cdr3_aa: CASSAEASSTTDTQYF; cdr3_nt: TGTGCCAGCAGCGCCGAGGCGTCCTCTACCACAGATACGCAGTATTTT
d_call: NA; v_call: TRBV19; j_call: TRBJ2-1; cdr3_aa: CASGPRTSSREQFF; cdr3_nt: TGTGCCAGTGGGCCAAGAACTAGTTCGCGGGAGCAGTTCTTC
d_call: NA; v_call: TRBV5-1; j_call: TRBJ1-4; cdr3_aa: CASSLAVLDSLEKLFF; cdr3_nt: TGCGCCAGCAGCTTGGCCGTCCTGGACAGCCTTGAAAAACTGTTTTTT
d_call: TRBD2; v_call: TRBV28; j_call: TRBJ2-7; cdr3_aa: CAYGSTSGTYEQYF; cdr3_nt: TGTGCCTACGGCTCGACTAGCGGGACCTACGAGCAGTACTTC
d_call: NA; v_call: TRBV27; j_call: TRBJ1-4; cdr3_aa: CASSPGLDNEKLFF; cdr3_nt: TGTGCCAGCAGTCCAGGGCTAGATAATGAAAAACTGTTTTTT
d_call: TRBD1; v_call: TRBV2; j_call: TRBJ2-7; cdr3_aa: CASKGTERSYEQYF; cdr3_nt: TGTGCCAGCAAAGGGACAGAGCGCTCCTACGAGCAGTACTTC
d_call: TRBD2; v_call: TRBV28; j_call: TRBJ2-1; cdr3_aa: CASTIPASGSWNEQFF; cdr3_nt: TGTGCCAGCACCATCCCCGCTAGCGGGAGTTGGAATGAGCAGTTCTTC
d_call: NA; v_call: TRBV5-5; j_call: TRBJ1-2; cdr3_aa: CASSLAGEGTGYTF; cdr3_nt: TGTGCCAGCAGCCTCGCCGGGGAGGGAACGGGCTACACCTTC
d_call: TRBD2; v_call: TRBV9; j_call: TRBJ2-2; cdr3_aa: CASSVAVSGSDTGELFF; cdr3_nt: TGTGCCAGCAGCGTAGCTGTTAGCGGGAGCGACACCGGGGAGCTGTTTTTT
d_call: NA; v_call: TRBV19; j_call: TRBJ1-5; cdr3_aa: CASSIATRGNQPQHF; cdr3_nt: TGTGCCAGTAGTATAGCGACTAGGGGCAATCAGCCCCAGCATTTT
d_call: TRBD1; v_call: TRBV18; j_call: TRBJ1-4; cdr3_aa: CASSPADRGDEKLFF; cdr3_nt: TGTGCCAGCTCACCAGCGGACAGGGGGGATGAAAAACTGTTTTTT
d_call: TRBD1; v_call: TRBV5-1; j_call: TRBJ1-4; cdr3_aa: CASSSTGTGGTNEKLFF; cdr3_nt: TGCGCCAGCAGCTCAACCGGGACAGGGGGAACTAATGAAAAACTGTTTTTT
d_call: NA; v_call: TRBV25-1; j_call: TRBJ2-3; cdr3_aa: CASSENSGIRLPDTQYF; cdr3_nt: TGTGCCAGCAGTGAAAACTCAGGGATTAGGTTGCCAGATACGCAGTATTTT
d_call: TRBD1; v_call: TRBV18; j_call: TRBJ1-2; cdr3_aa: CASSPDRTYGYTF; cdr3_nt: TGTGCCAGCTCACCGGACAGGACATATGGCTACACCTTC
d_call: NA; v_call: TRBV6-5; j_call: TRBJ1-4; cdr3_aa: CASSNGRGNEKLFF; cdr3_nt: TGTGCCAGCAGTAACGGCAGGGGTAATGAAAAACTGTTTTTT
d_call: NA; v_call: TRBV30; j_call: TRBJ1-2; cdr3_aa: CAWATSGRLYGYTF; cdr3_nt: TGTGCCTGGGCCACCTCCGGCAGACTCTATGGCTACACCTTC
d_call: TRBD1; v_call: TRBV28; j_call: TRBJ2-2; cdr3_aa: CASRLPGTGYTGELFF; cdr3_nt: TGTGCCAGCAGGCTTCCCGGGACAGGCTACACCGGGGAGCTGTTTTTT
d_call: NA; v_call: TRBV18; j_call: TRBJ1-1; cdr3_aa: CASSPRQEANTEAFF; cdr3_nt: TGTGCCAGCTCACCGCGACAGGAGGCGAATACTGAAGCTTTCTTT
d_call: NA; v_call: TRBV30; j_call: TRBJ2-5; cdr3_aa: CAWSLRETQYF; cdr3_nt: TGTGCCTGGAGTTTGAGAGAGACCCAGTACTTC
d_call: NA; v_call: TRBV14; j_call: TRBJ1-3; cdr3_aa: CASGDSVGNTIYF; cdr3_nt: TGTGCCAGCGGAGACAGCGTTGGAAACACCATATATTTT
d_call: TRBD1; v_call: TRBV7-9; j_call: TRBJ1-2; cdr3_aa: CASSLDREDGYTF; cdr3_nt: TGTGCCAGCAGCCTGGACAGGGAGGATGGCTACACCTTC
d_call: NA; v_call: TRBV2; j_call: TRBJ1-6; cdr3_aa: CASRIQGEGSPLHF; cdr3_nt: TGTGCCAGCAGGATACAGGGTGAGGGATCACCCCTCCACTTT